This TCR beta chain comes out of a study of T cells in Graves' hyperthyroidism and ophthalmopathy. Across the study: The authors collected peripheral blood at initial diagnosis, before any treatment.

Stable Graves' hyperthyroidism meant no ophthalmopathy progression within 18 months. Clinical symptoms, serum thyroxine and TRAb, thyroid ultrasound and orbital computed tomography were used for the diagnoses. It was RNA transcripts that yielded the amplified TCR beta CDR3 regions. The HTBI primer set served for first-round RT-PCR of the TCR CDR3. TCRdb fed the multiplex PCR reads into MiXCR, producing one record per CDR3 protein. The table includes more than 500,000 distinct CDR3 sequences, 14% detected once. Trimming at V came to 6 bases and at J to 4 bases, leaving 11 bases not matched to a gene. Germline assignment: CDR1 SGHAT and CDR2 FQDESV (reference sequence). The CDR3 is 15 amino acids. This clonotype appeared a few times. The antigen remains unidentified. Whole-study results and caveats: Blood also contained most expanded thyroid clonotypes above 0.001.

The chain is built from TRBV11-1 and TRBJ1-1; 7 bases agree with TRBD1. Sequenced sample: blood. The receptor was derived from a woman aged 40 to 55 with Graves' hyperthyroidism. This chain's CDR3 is CASSRTGDVRTEAFF. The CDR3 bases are TGTGCCAGCAGTCGTACAGGGGATGTTCGCACTGAAGCTTTCTTT.